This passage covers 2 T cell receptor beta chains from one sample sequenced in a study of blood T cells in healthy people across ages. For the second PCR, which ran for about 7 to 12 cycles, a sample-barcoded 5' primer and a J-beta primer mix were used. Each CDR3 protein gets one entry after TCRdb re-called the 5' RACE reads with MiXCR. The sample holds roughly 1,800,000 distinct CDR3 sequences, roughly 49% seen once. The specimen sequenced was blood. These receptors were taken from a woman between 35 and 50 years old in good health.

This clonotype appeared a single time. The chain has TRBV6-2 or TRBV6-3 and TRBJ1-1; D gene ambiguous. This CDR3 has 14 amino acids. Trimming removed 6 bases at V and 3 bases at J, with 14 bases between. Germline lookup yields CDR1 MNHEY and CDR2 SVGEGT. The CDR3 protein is CASSPGGMYTEAFF. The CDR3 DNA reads TGTGCCAGCAGCCCGGGCGGTATGTACACTGAAGCTTTCTTT.

Here the CDR3 reads CASSLALTPGQPYEQFF. The CDR3 coding sequence is TGTGCCAGCAGCTTAGCCCTTACGCCGGGACAACCATATGAGCAGTTCTTC. The chain uses TRBV11-2 and TRBJ2-1, with TRBD1 as a possible D gene (6 bases). V dropped 1 base and J dropped 8 bases, with 21 bases sitting between them. This CDR3 is 17 amino acids long. CDR1 and CDR2 (germline): SGHAT, FQNNGV.